Each of the 24 T cell receptor beta chains below was sequenced from the same sample in a study of OX40 agonist ivuxolimab in advanced cancers. Clones were sequenced by immunoSEQ multiplex PCR, and TCRdb holds only the in-frame ones, with some missing. The sample lists about 50,000 clones, roughly three quarters occurring once. Sequencing was performed on CD4+ or CD8+ T cells sorted from blood, taken in a trial of the OX40 agonist ivuxolimab. These receptors were obtained from an adult with an advanced solid tumor such as melanoma, head and neck, liver or kidney cancer.

V is TRBV7-2 and J is TRBJ2-1, with 8 bases fitting TRBD1. The CDR3 totals 16 residues. J was trimmed by 0 bases and V by 6 bases; bases with no gene match: 7. The germline gives CDR1 SGHTA, CDR2 FQGNSA. CDR3 loop: CASSPRGPSSYNEQFF. Written as DNA, the CDR3 is TGTGCCAGCAGTCCCAGGGGGCCTAGCTCCTACAATGAGCAGTTCTTC.

The chain uses TRBV6-5 and TRBJ1-3; maybe TRBD1 (6 bases). The CDR3 contains 15 residues. Trimming removed 6 bases at V and 0 bases at J, with 12 bases between. Per germline, CDR1 MNHEY and CDR2 SVGAGI. As DNA, the CDR3 is TGTGCCAGCAGAATCACAGGGAGCTCTGGAAACACCATATATTTT. This encodes CASRITGSSGNTIYF.

The chain is built from TRBV6-5 and TRBJ2-7, with TRBD1 matching 7 bases. The germline gives CDR1 MNHEY, CDR2 SVGAGI. The ends lost 3 bases at V and 2 bases at J; junction bases unmatched: 4. This CDR3 is built from 14 residues. CDR3 amino acids: CASSYGQVAYEQYF. The CDR3 nucleotides are TGTGCCAGCAGTTATGGACAGGTTGCCTACGAGCAGTACTTC.

CDR3 nucleotide sequence: TGTGCCAGCAGCCAAGCCGGACAGCCCACCTCCCATGAGCAGTTCTTC. Protein sequence: CASSQAGQPTSHEQFF. The chain has TRBV4-2 and TRBJ2-1; possibly TRBD1 for D (6 bases). CDR1 and CDR2 from the germline V gene are LGHNA and YNFKEQ. The CDR3 spans 16 residues. V was clipped by 1 base and J by 8 bases, with 18 bases between them.

The chain recombines TRBV4-1 with TRBJ1-5; D is unclear. V was shortened by 0 bases and J by 6 bases, with 12 bases between the two germline ends. Germline assignment: CDR1 MGHRA and CDR2 YSYEKL. This CDR3 has 15 amino acids. The CDR3 protein is CASSQDVGFPQPQHF. In DNA, the CDR3 is TGCGCCAGCAGCCAAGATGTCGGGTTCCCTCAGCCCCAGCATTTT.

The CDR3 region is CASSPLAGVPPTGELFF. CDR3 nucleotides: TGTGCCAGCAGCCCACTAGCGGGAGTTCCCCCCACCGGGGAGCTGTTTTTT. V is TRBV7-3 and J is TRBJ2-2, with 11 bases fitting TRBD2. The CDR3 is made up of 17 amino acids. CDR1 and CDR2 (germline): SGHTA, FQGTGA. V shed 5 bases, J shed 4 bases, and the junction held 9 bases outside the gene matches.

This clone was detected only a few times. The chain is built from TRBV20-1 and TRBJ2-5; D remains unclear. Germline loops: CDR1 DFQATT, CDR2 SNEGSKA (reference sequence). The V gene lost 1 base and the J gene lost 5 bases, with 5 bases spanning the gap. There are 11 residues in the CDR3. The CDR3 bases are TGCAGTGCTAGAGTGGGCGAGACCCAGTACTTC. Protein product: CSARVGETQYF.

The chain uses TRBV9 and TRBJ2-7; D not resolved. V dropped 0 bases and J dropped 1 base, with 8 bases sitting between them. The CDR3 extends over 14 amino acids. CDR1 and CDR2 (germline): SGDLS, YYNGEE. This chain's CDR3 is CASSVAPNSYEQYF. The CDR3 coding sequence is TGTGCCAGCAGCGTAGCCCCCAATTCCTACGAGCAGTACTTC.

The chain joins TRBV10-1 to TRBJ1-3; TRBD1 might be the D (6 bases). Germline loops: CDR1 WNHNN, CDR2 SYGVQD (reference sequence). This CDR3 has 14 amino acids. V was cut by 5 bases and J by 1 base, with 9 bases left in between. CDR3 residues: CASSTGTSGNTIYF. CDR3 bases: TGCGCCAGCAGTACCGGGACATCTGGAAACACCATATATTTT.

The rearrangement links TRBV7-8 to TRBJ2-5; D unclear. The V gene's germline CDR1 is SGHVS and CDR2 FQNEAQ. Trimming removed 5 bases from V and 3 bases from J, with 13 bases in between. This CDR3 region has 14 residues. The CDR3 sequence: CASSTQTGEETQYF. The CDR3 nucleotides are TGTGCCAGCAGCACCCAGACTGGTGAAGAGACCCAGTACTTC.

The rearrangement links TRBV5-4 to TRBJ2-7; 7 nucleotides line up with TRBD2. Losses at the gene ends were 5 bases for V and 2 bases for J; bases not matched to a gene: 16. CDR3 length: 17 residues. CDR1 is SGHNT and CDR2 is YYREEE in the germline V gene (reference sequence). CDR3 in DNA: TGTGCCAGCAGACGCGGGGGAGGGAGGGCCGGGACCTACGAGCAGTACTTC. It codes for CASRRGGGRAGTYEQYF.

The chain has TRBV29-1 and TRBJ1-4; D may be TRBD1 (5 bases). V lost 0 bases to trimming and J lost 6 bases, with 8 bases between them. Germline-derived CDR1 and CDR2 are SQVTM and ANQGSEA. The CDR3 runs to 13 residues. The CDR3: CSVEDWGDEKLFF. Written as DNA, the CDR3 is TGCAGCGTTGAAGATTGGGGGGATGAAAAACTGTTTTTT.

The rearrangement joins TRBV2 to TRBJ2-7; TRBD1 aligns across 8 bases. The ends lost 6 bases at V and 7 bases at J; junction bases unmatched: 11. The CDR3 sequence is 14 residues long. The germline V gene encodes CDR1 SNHLY and CDR2 FYNNEI. The CDR3 region is CASRHGQGRREQYF. Written as DNA, the CDR3 is TGTGCCAGCAGGCACGGACAGGGAAGGAGGGAGCAGTACTTC.

This CDR3 reads CASSPGRTSNTYEQYF. Written as DNA, the CDR3 is TGTGCCAGCTCACCAGGCCGGACTAGCAACACCTACGAGCAGTACTTC. The chain links TRBV18 to TRBJ2-5, with 8 bases aligning to TRBD2. The J call may be incorrect, as the DNA end agrees better with TRBJ2-7. The CDR3 spans 16 residues. Germline values: CDR1 KGHSH, CDR2 LQKENI.

V is TRBV10-3 and J is TRBJ2-5; D gene unclear. The CDR3 contains 12 residues. The germline V gene has CDR1 ENHRY and CDR2 SYGVKD. V was pared by 7 bases and J by 5 bases, with 11 bases between. The CDR3 sequence is CAIKGSSETQYF. The CDR3 DNA reads TGTGCCATCAAAGGCTCCTCGGAGACCCAGTACTTC.

The gene calls are TRBV6-5 and TRBJ2-7, with D maybe TRBD2 (6 bases). Between the trimmed V and J ends, which lost 5 bases and 4 bases, there was a span of 15 bases. Looked up from germline, CDR1 is MNHEY and CDR2 is SVGAGI. The CDR3 is 14 residues long. The CDR3 spells CASSKRGGGYEQYF. In nucleotides, the CDR3 is TGTGCCAGCAGTAAACGGGGCGGAGGGTACGAGCAGTACTTC.

The CDR3 is CSSWTSGRRGLSYNEQFF. The CDR3 nucleotides read TGCAGCTCTTGGACTAGCGGGAGGAGGGGGCTCTCCTACAATGAGCAGTTCTTC. The rearrangement links TRBV29-1 to TRBJ2-1, with 14 positions matching TRBD2. The ends lost 8 bases at V and 0 bases at J; junction bases unmatched: 12. CDR1 is SQVTM and CDR2 is ANQGSEA in the germline V gene. This CDR3 region has 18 residues.

The count of this clone is one. The chain is built from TRBV5-1 and TRBJ2-3; no firm D call. Deletions cut 2 bases from V and 2 bases from J, with 3 bases between. The CDR3 has 12 amino acids. Germline V gene data show CDR1 as SGHRS and CDR2 as YFSETQ. CDR3 DNA sequence: TGCGCCAGCAGCTTCACCACAGATACGCAGTATTTT. This translates into CASSFTTDTQYF.

The chain is built from TRBV4-1 and TRBJ2-2, with D tentatively TRBD2 (6 bases). Germline CDR1 is MGHRA and CDR2 is YSYEKL. The V gene lost 5 bases and the J gene lost 0 bases, with 19 bases spanning the gap. CDR3 length: 18 residues. The DNA of the CDR3 is TGCGCCAGCAGCGGGACCACCTGGGAGGCAGCGAACACCGGGGAGCTGTTTTTT. Encoded protein: CASSGTTWEAANTGELFF.

The chain links TRBV6-5 to TRBJ1-1, with 8 nucleotides matching TRBD1. From germline, CDR1 is MNHEY and CDR2 SVGAGI. V was clipped by 2 bases and J by 10 bases; unmatched bases: 9. This CDR3 contains 14 residues. In DNA form, the CDR3 reads TGTGCCAGCAGTTACACCCTCGGACAGGGCGGAGCTTTCTTT. It codes for CASSYTLGQGGAFF.

J is TRBJ2-7 and V is TRBV5-1; D is unclear. CDR1 is SGHRS and CDR2 is YFSETQ in the germline V gene. This CDR3 has 14 amino acids. The ends were cut back, 0 bases at V and 0 bases at J, with 7 bases in the middle. The CDR3 protein is CASSLVTDSYEQYF. For the CDR3, the DNA is TGCGCCAGCAGCTTGGTGACGGACTCCTACGAGCAGTACTTC.

J is TRBJ1-2 and V is TRBV28; a possible D gene is TRBD1 (5 bases). The ends were cut back, 5 bases at V and 4 bases at J, with 14 bases in the middle. The CDR3 sequence is 14 residues long. Germline V gene sequence: CDR1 MDHEN, CDR2 SYDVKM. CDR3 amino acids: CASSTGGDPYGYTF. CDR3 coding DNA: TGTGCCAGCAGTACAGGAGGCGATCCCTATGGCTACACCTTC.

The genes are TRBV11-3 and TRBJ2-1; D remains unclear. The germline V and J ends were trimmed by 0 bases and 7 bases, with 10 bases remaining between them. Germline values: CDR1 SGHNT, CDR2 YENEEA. The CDR3 loop spans 14 amino acids. This CDR3 reads CASSLDPTQNEQFF. The DNA for the CDR3 is TGTGCCAGCAGCTTAGACCCCACTCAAAATGAGCAGTTCTTC. The complete variable domain, with remaining parts taken from reference TRBV11-3 and TRBJ2-1, reads EAGVVQSPRYKIIEKKQPVAFWCNPISGHNTLYWYLQNLGQGPELLIRYENEEAVDDSQLPKDRFSAERLKGVDSTLKIQPAELGDSAVYLCASSLDPTQNEQFFGPGTRLTVL.

The V and J genes are TRBV18 and TRBJ2-5; a possible D gene is TRBD2 (6 bases). From germline, CDR1 is KGHSH and CDR2 LQKENI. Trimming pared 3 bases from V and 5 bases from J, leaving 10 bases between. The CDR3 covers 13 residues. DNA of the CDR3: TGTGCCAGCTCACCTCTCGGAGGGGAGACCCAGTACTTC. Translating gives CASSPLGGETQYF.